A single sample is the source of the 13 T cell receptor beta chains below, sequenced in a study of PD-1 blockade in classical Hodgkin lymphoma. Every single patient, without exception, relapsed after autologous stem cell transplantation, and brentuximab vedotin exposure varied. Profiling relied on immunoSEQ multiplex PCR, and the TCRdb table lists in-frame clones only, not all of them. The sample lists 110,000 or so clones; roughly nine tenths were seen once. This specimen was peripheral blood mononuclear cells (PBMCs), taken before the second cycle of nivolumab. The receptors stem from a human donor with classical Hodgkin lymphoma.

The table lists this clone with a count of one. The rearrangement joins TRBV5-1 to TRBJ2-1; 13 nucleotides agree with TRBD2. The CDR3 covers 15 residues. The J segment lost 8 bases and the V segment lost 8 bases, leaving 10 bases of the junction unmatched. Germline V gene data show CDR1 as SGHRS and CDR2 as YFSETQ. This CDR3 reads CASRSGTSGNYEQFF. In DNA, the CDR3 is TGCGCCAGTAGATCCGGGACTAGCGGGAACTATGAGCAGTTCTTC.

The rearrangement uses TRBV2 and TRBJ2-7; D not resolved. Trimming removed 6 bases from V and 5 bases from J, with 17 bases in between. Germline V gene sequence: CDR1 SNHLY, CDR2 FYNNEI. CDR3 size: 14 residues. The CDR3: CASRKDVWGDEQYF. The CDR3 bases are TGTGCCAGCAGGAAAGACGTATGGGGTGACGAGCAGTACTTC.

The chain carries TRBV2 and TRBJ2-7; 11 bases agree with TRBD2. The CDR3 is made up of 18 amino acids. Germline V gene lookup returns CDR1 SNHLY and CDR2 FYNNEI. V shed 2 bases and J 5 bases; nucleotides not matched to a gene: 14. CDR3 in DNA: TGTGCCAGCAGTGAAAGGTGGCGGGTAGCGGGAGGGAGTAACGAGCAGTACTTC. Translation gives CASSERWRVAGGSNEQYF.

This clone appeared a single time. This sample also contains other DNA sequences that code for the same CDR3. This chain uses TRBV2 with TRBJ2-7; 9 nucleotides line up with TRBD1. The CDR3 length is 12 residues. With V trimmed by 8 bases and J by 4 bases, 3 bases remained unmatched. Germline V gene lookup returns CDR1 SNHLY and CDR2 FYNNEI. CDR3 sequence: CASRTGEYEQYF. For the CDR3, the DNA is TGTGCCAGCCGGACAGGGGAGTACGAGCAGTACTTC. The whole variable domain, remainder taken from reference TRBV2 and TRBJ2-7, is EPEVTQTPSHQVTQMGQEVILRCVPISNHLYFYWYRQILGQKVEFLVSFYNNEISEKSEIFDDQFSVERPDGSNFTLKIRSTKLEDSAMYFCASRTGEYEQYFGPGTRLTVT.

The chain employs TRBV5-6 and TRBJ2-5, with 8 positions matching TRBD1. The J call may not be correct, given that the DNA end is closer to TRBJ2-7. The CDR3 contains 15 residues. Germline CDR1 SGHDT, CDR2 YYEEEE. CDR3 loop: CASSLRGQGGDEQYF. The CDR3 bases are TGTGCCAGCAGCTTGCGCGGACAGGGTGGTGACGAGCAGTACTTC.

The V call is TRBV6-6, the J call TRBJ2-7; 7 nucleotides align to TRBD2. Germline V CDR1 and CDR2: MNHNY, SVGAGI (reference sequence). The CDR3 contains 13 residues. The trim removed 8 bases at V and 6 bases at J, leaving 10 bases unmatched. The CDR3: CASAGTTVFEQYF. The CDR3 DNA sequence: TGTGCCAGCGCCGGGACTACGGTGTTCGAGCAGTACTTC.

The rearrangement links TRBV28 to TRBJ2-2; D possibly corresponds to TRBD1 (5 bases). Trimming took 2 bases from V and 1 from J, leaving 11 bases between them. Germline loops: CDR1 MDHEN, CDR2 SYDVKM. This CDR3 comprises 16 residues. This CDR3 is CASSLQGVGNTGELFF. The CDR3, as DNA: TGTGCCAGCAGTTTACAAGGGGTGGGGAACACCGGGGAGCTGTTTTTT.

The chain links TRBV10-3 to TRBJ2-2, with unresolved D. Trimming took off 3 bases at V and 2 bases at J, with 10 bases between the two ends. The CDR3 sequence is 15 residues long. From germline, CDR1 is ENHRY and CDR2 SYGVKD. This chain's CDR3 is CAISDRTENTGELFF. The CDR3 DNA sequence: TGTGCCATCAGTGACAGGACGGAAAACACCGGGGAGCTGTTTTTT.

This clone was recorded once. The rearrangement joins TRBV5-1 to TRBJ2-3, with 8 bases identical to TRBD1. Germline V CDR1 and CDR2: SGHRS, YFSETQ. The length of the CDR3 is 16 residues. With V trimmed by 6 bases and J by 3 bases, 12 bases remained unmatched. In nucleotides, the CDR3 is TGCGCCAGCAACAACCCCCAGGGGGCAGGGACAGATACGCAGTATTTT. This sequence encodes CASNNPQGAGTDTQYF.

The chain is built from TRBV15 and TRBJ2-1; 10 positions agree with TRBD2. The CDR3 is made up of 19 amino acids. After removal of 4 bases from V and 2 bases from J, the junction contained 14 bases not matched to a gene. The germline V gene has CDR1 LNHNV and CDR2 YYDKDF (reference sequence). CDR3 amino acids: CATSKDLAGAEGTYNEQFF. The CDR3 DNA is TGTGCCACCAGCAAAGATCTAGCGGGAGCTGAGGGGACCTACAATGAGCAGTTCTTC.

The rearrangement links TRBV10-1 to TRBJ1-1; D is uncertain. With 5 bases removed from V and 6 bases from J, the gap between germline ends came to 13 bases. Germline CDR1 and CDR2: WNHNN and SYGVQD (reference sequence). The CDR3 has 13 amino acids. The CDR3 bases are TGCGCCAGCAGTCCAGGATCTCACCCTGAAGCTTTCTTT. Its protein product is CASSPGSHPEAFF.

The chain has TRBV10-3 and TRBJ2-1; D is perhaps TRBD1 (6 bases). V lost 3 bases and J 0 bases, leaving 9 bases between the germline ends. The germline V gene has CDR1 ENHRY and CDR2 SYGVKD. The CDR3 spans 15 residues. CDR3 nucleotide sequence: TGTGCCATCAGTGACAGGGGTGGCTCCTACAATGAGCAGTTCTTC. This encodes CAISDRGGSYNEQFF.

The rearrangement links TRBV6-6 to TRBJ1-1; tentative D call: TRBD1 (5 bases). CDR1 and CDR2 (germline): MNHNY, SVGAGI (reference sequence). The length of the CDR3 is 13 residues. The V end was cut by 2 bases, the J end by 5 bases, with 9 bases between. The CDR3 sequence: CASSYPTDTEAFF. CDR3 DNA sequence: TGTGCCAGCAGTTACCCGACAGATACTGAAGCTTTCTTT.